The source of this T cell receptor beta chain is a study of TIL therapy for anti-PD-1-resistant metastatic lung cancer. Findings and limits, study-wide: Treatment-naive, never-smoker and oncogene-addicted patients were overrepresented in this highly selected cohort.

Time point in this sample: pre-treatment sample, taken before nivolumab and TIL therapy. Adults with stage 4 NSCLC were enrolled in a phase I trial. This was the immunoSEQ v3 assay. TCRdb's copy holds only in-frame clones and misses some; the assay was immunoSEQ multiplex PCR. The sample lists tens of thousands of clones; 79% were seen once. A note on this clone: Its antigen remains unidentified.

The material was blood, obtained at baseline. The sequence came from a woman between 25 and 80 years old with non-small cell lung cancer.

CDR3 region: CASSFRDRPYEQYF. The DNA for the CDR3 is TGTGCCAGCAGCTTCCGGGACAGACCCTACGAGCAGTACTTC. The gene calls are TRBV9 and TRBJ2-7; 7 nucleotides agree with TRBD1. V was clipped by 4 bases and J by 2 bases; unmatched bases: 6. The germline V gene encodes CDR1 SGDLS and CDR2 YYNGEE. The CDR3 covers 14 residues.